The 8 T cell receptor beta chains given below trace back to one sample, sequenced in a study of long-term antiretroviral therapy in people with HIV. Researchers report immunoSEQ v3.0 was run at survey level. The protocol was immunoSEQ multiplex PCR, while the TCRdb copy is restricted to in-frame clones and leaves out a portion. Among about 20,000 clones listed, around four fifths were seen once. The sequencing here drew on unsorted PBMCs, taken approximately 4 years after starting antiretroviral therapy. The receptors derive from a man between 18 and 35 years old with HIV.

The chain is built from TRBV6-5 and TRBJ2-3; 9 nucleotides agree with TRBD2. CDR1 and CDR2 (germline): MNHEY, SVGAGI. V shed 8 bases and J 2 bases; nucleotides not matched to a gene: 5. The CDR3 extends over 14 amino acids. The CDR3 loop reads CASGRGGDTDTQYF. The CDR3 DNA reads as TGTGCCAGCGGGCGGGGGGGTGACACAGATACGCAGTATTTT.

The chain joins TRBV5-1 to TRBJ2-3; D unclear. Trimming cost V 0 bases and J 0 bases, with 8 bases left between them. Germline V gives CDR1 SGHRS, CDR2 YFSETQ. The CDR3 length is 15 residues. CDR3 coding DNA: TGCGCCAGCAGCTTGGCCCTAGGGAGCACAGATACGCAGTATTTT. Encoded protein: CASSLALGSTDTQYF.

The chain joins TRBV28 to TRBJ1-1; D remains unclear. CDR1 and CDR2 from the germline V gene are MDHEN and SYDVKM. V lost 6 bases and J lost 4, with 15 bases in between. The CDR3 length is 14 residues. The CDR3 sequence: CASSETPRFTEAFF. The CDR3 DNA sequence: TGTGCCAGCAGCGAAACCCCTCGTTTCACTGAAGCTTTCTTT.

The chain carries TRBV9 and TRBJ2-3; D not resolved. The ends were cut back, 3 bases at V and 5 bases at J, with 4 bases in the middle. This CDR3 is built from 11 residues. Germline V gene sequence: CDR1 SGDLS, CDR2 YYNGEE. The CDR3 DNA sequence: TGTGCCAGCAGCGGGGGAGATACGCAGTATTTT. Residues: CASSGGDTQYF. The full variable domain, in which reference TRBV9 and TRBJ2-3 provide the parts outside the CDR3, is DSGVTQTPKHLITATGQRVTLRCSPRSGDLSVYWYQQSLDQGLQFLIQYYNGEERAKGNILERFSAQQFPDLHSELNLSSLELGDSALYFCASSGGDTQYFGPGTRLTVL.

The chain uses TRBV5-1 and TRBJ1-1; D remains ambiguous. Per germline, CDR1 SGHRS and CDR2 YFSETQ. The CDR3 contains 13 residues. V was cut by 0 bases and J by 6 bases, with 9 bases left in between. Written as DNA, the CDR3 is TGCGCCAGCAGCTTGGAGGGTTACCCTGAAGCTTTCTTT. Amino acid sequence: CASSLEGYPEAFF.

In DNA, the CDR3 is TGTGCCAGCAGCTTCGGGACTAACACAGATACGCAGTATTTT. This translates into CASSFGTNTDTQYF. The chain combines TRBV5-4 with TRBJ2-3; 7 nucleotides match TRBD2. The CDR3 loop spans 14 amino acids. V shed 2 bases, J shed 2 bases, and the junction held 2 bases outside the gene matches. The V gene's germline CDR1 is SGHNT and CDR2 YYREEE (reference sequence).

The chain uses TRBV7-8 and TRBJ2-7; tentatively, D is TRBD2 (6 bases). V was trimmed by 4 bases and J by 3 bases, leaving 7 bases between them. CDR1 SGHVS and CDR2 FQNEAQ come from the germline V gene. The CDR3 is 12 residues long. The CDR3 DNA sequence: TGTGCCAGCAGCTCGGAGGGCTACGAGCAGTACGTC. Translation gives CASSSEGYEQYV.

This chain joins TRBV5-1 and TRBJ2-1; 8 bases are a match to TRBD2. V was pared by 0 bases and J by 8 bases, with 7 bases of the junction left unmatched. CDR3 length: 15 amino acids. CDR1 and CDR2 (germline): SGHRS, YFSETQ. The CDR3 protein is CASSLASGGQDEQFF. DNA of the CDR3: TGCGCCAGCAGCTTGGCCTCGGGGGGGCAGGATGAGCAGTTCTTC.